One TCR beta chain is described in this entry. Its cognate antigen is unknown. The data derive from a study of cytomegalovirus exposure and HLA in healthy donors. The V gene lost 2 bases and the J gene lost 7 bases, with 13 bases spanning the gap. Looked up from germline, CDR1 is SGHRS and CDR2 is YFSETQ. The CDR3 is 14 amino acids. The study drew the donors from its approximately 120-subject validation cohort, separate from the approximately 670-subject first cohort. Method: immunoSEQ multiplex PCR; TCRdb's copy keeps in-frame clones and lacks some. The sample includes 120,000 to 150,000 clones, around 87% of them seen just once. Whole-study findings and limits: 164 TCR beta chains were listed as cytomegalovirus-associated. Reportedly, diagnosis of cytomegalovirus status by the classifier showed high specificity and sensitivity.

This TCR was recovered from a young man in good health and CMV-seropositive. The sequencing sample was made of PBMCs. The chain links TRBV5-1 to TRBJ2-1; weak D call: TRBD1 (5 bases). The CDR3 reads CASSLGGRANEQFF. DNA of the CDR3: TGCGCCAGCAGCTTAGGCGGCAGGGCGAATGAGCAGTTCTTC. The complete variable domain, with remaining parts taken from reference TRBV5-1 and TRBJ2-1, reads KAGVTQTPRYLIKTRGQQVTLSCSPISGHRSVSWYQQTPGQGLQFLFEYFSETQRNKGNFPGRFSGRQFSNSRSEMNVSTLELGDSALYLCASSLGGRANEQFFGPGTRLTVL.